These T cell receptor beta chains were read from a single sample in a study of blood T cells in healthy people across ages. TCRdb re-called the 5' RACE reads with MiXCR, one entry per CDR3 protein. The repertoire holds around 990,000 distinct CDR3 sequences, approximately 25% seen once, with around 0.75% in the top ten. The data also belong to a second study, concerning T cells of mothers and their children.

The source material was blood. These receptors originate from a girl aged 2-10 years in good health. Both conserved end residues are part of each CDR3. D genes are given only for firm matches. Part of the rows lack a size; the others show once, few, many or a class for expanded clones.

.	TRBV11-2	TRBJ1-1	.	CASSYLDRPSSEAEAFF	TGTGCCAGCAGCTATTTAGACCGACCCTCCTCGGAGGCTGAAGCTTTCTTT
.	TRBV18	TRBJ2-1	.	CASSPPDGYNEQFF	TGTGCCAGCTCACCACCGGACGGCTACAATGAGCAGTTCTTC
.	TRBV29-1	TRBJ1-1	.	CSVEDWVEGGNTEAFF	TGCAGCGTTGAAGATTGGGTGGAGGGGGGGAACACTGAAGCTTTCTTT
few	TRBV27	TRBJ2-7	.	CASNSILGNPGDEQYF	TGTGCCAGCAATTCGATCCTCGGGAACCCTGGCGACGAGCAGTACTTC
few	TRBV2	TRBJ2-1	.	CASSDDVYEQFF	TGTGCCAGCAGTGATGATGTATATGAGCAGTTCTTC
few	TRBV11-1	TRBJ2-7	.	CASSSQRGLRYEQYF	TGTGCCAGCAGCTCCCAGAGGGGGTTACGCTACGAGCAGTACTTC
.	TRBV20-1	TRBJ2-5	.	CSARAPGVAETQYF	TGCAGTGCTAGAGCTCCGGGGGTGGCGGAGACCCAGTACTTC
few	TRBV19	TRBJ2-5	.	CASSIDLAWGLETQYF	TGTGCCAGTAGTATAGATCTAGCTTGGGGGTTGGAGACCCAGTACTTC
.	TRBV20-1	TRBJ2-3	.	CSAGREGGNTDTQYF	TGCAGTGCTGGGCGCGAGGGGGGGAACACAGATACGCAGTATTTT
few	TRBV29-1	TRBJ1-5	.	CSVKGSNQPQHF	TGCAGCGTGAAGGGTAGCAATCAGCCCCAGCATTTT
.	TRBV18	TRBJ1-2	.	CASSGQFGYTF	TGTGCCAGCTCAGGACAGTTTGGCTACACCTTC
.	TRBV20-1	TRBJ1-1	.	CSRGGGGTEAFF	TGCAGTCGGGGTGGGGGCGGCACTGAAGCTTTCTTT
few	TRBV29-1	TRBJ2-1	TRBD1	CSVEGFRGIQGSEQFF	TGCAGCGTTGAAGGATTTCGCGGCATACAGGGGTCTGAGCAGTTCTTC
many	TRBV12-3/TRBV12-4	TRBJ2-1	.	CASSPQGFGAYNEQFF	TGTGCCAGCAGCCCTCAGGGGTTTGGGGCCTACAATGAGCAGTTCTTC
.	TRBV6-4	TRBJ2-1	TRBD2	CASSDIAGNSYNEQFF	TGTGCCAGCAGTGACATAGCGGGGAACTCCTACAATGAGCAGTTCTTC
many	TRBV29-1	TRBJ2-5	.	CSVEDLAEEETQYF	TGCAGCGTTGAAGATTTAGCAGAAGAAGAGACCCAGTACTTC
.	TRBV2	TRBJ1-3	.	CASSDRGAEIGNTIYF	TGTGCCAGCAGTGATAGGGGGGCGGAGATCGGAAACACCATATATTTT
.	TRBV27	TRBJ2-3	.	CASSLGLLGDTQYF	TGTGCCAGCAGTTTGGGTCTTTTGGGCGATACGCAGTATTTT
few	TRBV9	TRBJ2-5	.	CASSATSAGETQYF	TGTGCCAGCAGCGCCACGAGCGCCGGGGAGACCCAGTACTTC
few	TRBV27	TRBJ1-1	.	CASSLPGRTEAFF	TGTGCCAGCAGTTTACCAGGGAGGACTGAAGCTTTCTTT
.	TRBV7-8	TRBJ2-1	TRBD1	CASSFSVIGQGAENEQFF	TGTGCCAGCAGCTTCTCCGTGATTGGGCAGGGGGCGGAAAATGAGCAGTTCTTC
few	TRBV4-3	TRBJ2-2	.	CASSQGGTDTGELFF	TGCGCCAGCAGCCAAGGAGGGACCGACACCGGGGAGCTGTTTTTT
.	TRBV28	TRBJ2-7	.	CASSPITDYEQYF	TGTGCCAGCAGTCCTATTACGGATTACGAGCAGTACTTC
few	TRBV4-3	TRBJ1-2	TRBD1	CASSLYRGVNYGYTF	TGCGCCAGCAGCCTTTACAGGGGAGTTAACTATGGCTACACCTTC
few	TRBV7-3	TRBJ2-7	.	CASSLGPQRSSYEQYF	TGTGCCAGCAGCTTAGGACCACAGAGGAGCTCCTACGAGCAGTACTTC
.	TRBV28	TRBJ2-3	TRBD2	CASNPSGLSTDTQYF	TGTGCCAGCAATCCTAGCGGGTTAAGCACAGATACGCAGTATTTT